Presented here are 3 T cell receptor beta chains from one specimen sequenced in a study of OX40 agonist ivuxolimab in advanced cancers. The receptor library was made with the immunoSEQ multiplex PCR assay. As stored in TCRdb, this immuneACCESS dataset retains in-frame rearrangements with V and J assigned. A fraction of the clones does not appear; measured against another copy, unresolved V genes explain less than half of the discrepancy, and the remainder lacks a known reason. The sample table records 76,000 or so clones; 70% to 90% of these occur just once. 5% to 6.5% of the sample belongs to the ten largest clones. This specimen consisted of CD4+ or CD8+ T cells sorted from blood, obtained in a trial of the OX40 agonist ivuxolimab. All receptors come from an adult with an advanced solid tumor such as melanoma, head and neck, liver or kidney cancer.

A single count supports this clone. This chain connects TRBV6-5 to TRBJ1-2, with D possibly being TRBD1 (5 bases). Per germline, CDR1 MNHEY and CDR2 SVGAGI. The CDR3 extends over 13 amino acids. V dropped 4 bases and J dropped 7 bases, with 13 bases sitting between them. CDR3: CASSSRPGGGYTF. The CDR3, as DNA: TGTGCCAGCAGTTCCCGGCCCGGGGGTGGCTACACCTTC.

This chain joins TRBV6-4 and TRBJ2-1; 7 nucleotides match TRBD2. Germline CDR1 is MRHNA and CDR2 is SNTAGT. V gave up 4 bases and J gave up 0 bases; unmatched junction bases: 3. This CDR3 has 15 residues. CDR3: CASSAGLGSYNEQFF. In DNA, the CDR3 is TGTGCCAGCAGTGCCGGACTAGGCTCCTACAATGAGCAGTTCTTC.

The J gene is TRBJ2-2, the V gene TRBV18; either TRBD1 or TRBD2 may supply D (5 bases each). CDR1 and CDR2 from the germline V gene are KGHSH and LQKENI. The CDR3 is made up of 13 amino acids. Trimming took off 6 bases at V and 7 bases at J, with 12 bases between the two ends. Written as DNA, the CDR3 is TGTGCCAGCTCGCCAGGGAGTTTCGGGGAGCTGTTTTTT. Amino acids: CASSPGSFGELFF.